The following is a T cell receptor (beta chain) sequence with its context. This specimen comes from a study of shared clonotypes between healthy human individuals. At the level of the study: CD4 naive and memory got three plates each, CD8 naive two, CD8 memory one.

The CDR3 extends over 15 amino acids. Deletions cut 5 bases from V and 1 base from J, with 12 bases between. Germline V gives CDR1 SGHNT, CDR2 YENEEA. Genomic DNA belonging to each subset was distributed in equal measure over several immunoSEQ plates. Assay: immunoSEQ multiplex PCR; the TCRdb copy retains only in-frame clones and omits some. The repertoire holds around 990,000 clones, with 60% to 85% as singletons. The receptor comes from a man aged 18-30 years in good health. Some clones in this sample may be carry-over from other donors' samples. This chain uses TRBV11-3 with TRBJ2-1; D possibly matches TRBD1 or TRBD2 (5 bases each). Input material: memory CD4+ T cells from PBMCs. The subset denotes: CD45RA-negative fraction. In DNA, the CDR3 is TGTGCCAGCAGCCGAGGGACGCTATCCTACAATGAGCAGTTCTTC. Translated: CASSRGTLSYNEQFF.